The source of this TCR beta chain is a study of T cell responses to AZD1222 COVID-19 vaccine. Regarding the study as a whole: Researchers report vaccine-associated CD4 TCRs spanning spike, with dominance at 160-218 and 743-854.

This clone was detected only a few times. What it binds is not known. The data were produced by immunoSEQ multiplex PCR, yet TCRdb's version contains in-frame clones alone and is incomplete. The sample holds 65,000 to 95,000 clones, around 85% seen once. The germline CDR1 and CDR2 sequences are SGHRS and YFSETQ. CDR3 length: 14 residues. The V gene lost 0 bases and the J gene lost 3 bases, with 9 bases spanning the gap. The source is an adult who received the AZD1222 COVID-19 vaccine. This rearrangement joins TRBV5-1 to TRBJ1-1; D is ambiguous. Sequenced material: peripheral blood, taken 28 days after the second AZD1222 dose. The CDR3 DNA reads TGCGCCAGCAGCTTGGGTGGGGTGGACACTGAAGCTTTCTTT. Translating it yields CASSLGGVDTEAFF.